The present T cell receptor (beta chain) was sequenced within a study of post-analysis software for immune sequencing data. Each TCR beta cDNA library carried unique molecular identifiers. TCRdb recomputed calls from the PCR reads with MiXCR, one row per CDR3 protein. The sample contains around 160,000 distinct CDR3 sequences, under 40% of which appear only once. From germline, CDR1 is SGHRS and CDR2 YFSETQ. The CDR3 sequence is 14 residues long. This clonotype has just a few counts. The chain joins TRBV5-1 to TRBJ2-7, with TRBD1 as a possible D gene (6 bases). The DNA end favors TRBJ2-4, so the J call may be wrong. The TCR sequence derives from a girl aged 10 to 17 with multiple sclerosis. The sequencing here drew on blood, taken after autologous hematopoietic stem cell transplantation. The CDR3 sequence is CASSLEARGGIQYF. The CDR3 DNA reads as TGCGCCAGCAGCTTGGAGGCCAGGGGCGGCATTCAGTACTTC.